Shown below are 26 T cell receptor beta chains from a single sample sequenced in a study of T cells after posttransplantation cyclophosphamide. Assay used: immunoSEQ multiplex PCR; TCRdb lists only in-frame clones, some missing. Of roughly 4,500 clones listed, 65% to 80% are singletons. Cyclophosphamide on days +3 and +4 followed busulfan-fludarabine conditioning and a marrow graft. The sequencing used PBMCs, collected 29 days after a stem cell transplant with posttransplant cyclophosphamide. The receptors derive from a male patient between 50 and 60 years old who received an allogeneic stem cell transplant from an unrelated donor, was CMV-positive, and had acute GVHD only. Some T cells may be graft donor cells.

The chain recombines TRBV6-8 with TRBJ2-2; TRBD1 agrees at 10 bases. Germline V gives CDR1 MNHGY, CDR2 SAAAGT. The V segment lost 6 bases and the J segment 6 bases; nucleotides outside the gene matches: 13. CDR3 length: 17 residues. CDR3 sequence: CASRSRIGQGVAGELFF. DNA of the CDR3: TGTGCCAGCAGGTCCCGGATCGGACAGGGGGTAGCCGGGGAGCTGTTTTTT.

This clone was seen a single time. This chain connects TRBV18 to TRBJ1-6, with TRBD1 identical over 7 bases. Germline values: CDR1 KGHSH, CDR2 LQKENI. V lost 1 base and J lost 7; bases outside the gene matches: 4. The CDR3 is made up of 15 amino acids. CDR3 protein: CASSPLGTANSPLHF. CDR3 sequence (DNA): TGTGCCAGCTCACCACTGGGGACAGCCAATTCACCCCTCCACTTT.

This clone was recorded only once. The V and J genes are TRBV5-1 and TRBJ2-7; D gene unclear. Trimming pared 0 bases from V and 3 bases from J, leaving 16 bases between. This CDR3 has 16 residues. Germline V gene lookup returns CDR1 SGHRS and CDR2 YFSETQ. CDR3: CASSLATSGPFYEQYF. For the CDR3, the DNA is TGCGCCAGCAGCTTGGCCACGTCCGGTCCTTTCTACGAGCAGTACTTC. The complete variable domain, with remaining parts taken from reference TRBV5-1 and TRBJ2-7, reads KAGVTQTPRYLIKTRGQQVTLSCSPISGHRSVSWYQQTPGQGLQFLFEYFSETQRNKGNFPGRFSGRQFSNSRSEMNVSTLELGDSALYLCASSLATSGPFYEQYFGPGTRLTVT.

This chain joins TRBV7-3 and TRBJ2-2, with 9 bases aligning to TRBD1. CDR3 length: 16 residues. The V gene end was trimmed by 5 bases and the J gene end by 5 bases; junction bases not matched to a gene: 9. Per the germline V gene, CDR1 is SGHTA and CDR2 is FQGTGA. CDR3 region: CASSPPDRGGTGELFF. The CDR3 coding sequence is TGTGCCAGCAGCCCACCGGACAGGGGAGGAACCGGGGAGCTGTTTTTT.

The rearrangement links TRBV2 to TRBJ2-7; 10 bases match TRBD2. V was clipped by 8 bases and J by 6 bases; unmatched bases: 7. Germline V lookup: CDR1 SNHLY, CDR2 FYNNEI. There are 13 residues in the CDR3. This chain's CDR3 is CASGLAGDAEQYF. The DNA for the CDR3 is TGTGCCAGCGGGCTAGCGGGAGACGCCGAGCAGTACTTC.

The chain combines TRBV4-3 with TRBJ1-4, with D tentatively TRBD1 (6 bases). This CDR3 region has 15 residues. Germline V CDR1 and CDR2: LGHNA, YSLEER. V shed 2 bases and J shed 3 bases, with 10 bases lying between them. The CDR3 sequence: CASSQNRAANEKLFF. CDR3 sequence (DNA): TGCGCCAGCAGCCAAAACAGGGCGGCTAATGAAAAACTGTTTTTT.

This clone was found once. The rearrangement uses TRBV4-1 and TRBJ2-7, with D possibly TRBD1 on 6 matching bases. Trimming shortened V by 2 bases and J by 5 bases, and 13 bases separated the two germline ends. The CDR3 is made up of 14 amino acids. Germline assignment: CDR1 MGHRA and CDR2 YSYEKL. The CDR3 nucleotides are TGCGCCAGCAGCCAACAGGGGAATTTGGACGAGCAGTACTTC. Amino acid sequence: CASSQQGNLDEQYF.

This clone is classed as medium-sized. The V and J genes are TRBV4-3 and TRBJ2-7, with TRBD1 matching over 10 bases. V shed 4 bases and J 5 bases; nucleotides not matched to a gene: 11. Germline V CDR1 and CDR2: LGHNA, YSLEER. The CDR3 covers 16 residues. CDR3 residues: CASSRYRDRGFDEQYF. The DNA of the CDR3 is TGCGCCAGCAGCCGATACCGGGACAGGGGTTTCGACGAGCAGTACTTC.

The chain links TRBV5-8 to TRBJ1-1; maybe TRBD1 (6 bases). The length of the CDR3 is 13 residues. CDR1 and CDR2 from the germline V gene are SGHTS and YDEGEE. With 2 bases removed from V and 4 bases from J, the gap between germline ends came to 9 bases. DNA for the CDR3: TGTGCCAGCAGCTTAGAAGGGGGCACTGAAGCTTTCTTT. Translating gives CASSLEGGTEAFF.

This clone occurred once. The chain links TRBV11-2 to TRBJ2-7; D ambiguous. The CDR3 contains 11 residues. Per the germline V gene, CDR1 is SGHAT and CDR2 is FQNNGV. Between the trimmed V and J ends, which lost 4 bases and 3 bases, there was a span of 4 bases. The CDR3 reads CASSSYYEQYF. CDR3 DNA sequence: TGTGCCAGCAGCTCCTACTACGAGCAGTACTTC. The complete variable domain, with remaining parts taken from reference TRBV11-2 and TRBJ2-7, reads EAGVAQSPRYKIIEKRQSVAFWCNPISGHATLYWYQQILGQGPKLLIQFQNNGVVDDSQLPKDRFSAERLKGVDSTLKIQPAKLEDSAVYLCASSSYYEQYFGPGTRLTVT.

The CDR3 nucleotides are TGTGCCAGCAGCCTAACAGGGTCCGGGGAGCTGTTTTTT. Protein: CASSLTGSGELFF. J is TRBJ2-2 and V is TRBV11-2; a possible D gene is TRBD1 (6 bases). Trimming removed 5 bases at V and 6 bases at J, with 10 bases between. Germline CDR1 reads SGHAT; CDR2 reads FQNNGV. The CDR3 spans 13 residues.

This clone was counted only a few times. This sequence joins TRBV6-1 and TRBJ1-4; D uncertain. The V end lost 7 bases, the J end lost 0 bases, and 9 bases lay between the germline ends. CDR3 length equals 14 residues. Germline CDR1 reads MNHNS; CDR2 reads SASEGT. The CDR3 DNA reads as TGTGCCAGCAAGACGGGGACAACTAATGAAAAACTGTTTTTT. Protein: CASKTGTTNEKLFF.

This clone has just a few counts. The chain combines TRBV7-3 with TRBJ2-2; possibly TRBD1 for D (6 bases). The V end lost 5 bases, the J end lost 3 bases, and 13 bases lay between the germline ends. This CDR3 is built from 15 residues. The germline V gene has CDR1 SGHTA and CDR2 FQGTGA. In nucleotides, the CDR3 is TGTGCCAGCAGCCGGCAGGGGTCCGACACCGGGGAGCTGTTTTTT. This sequence encodes CASSRQGSDTGELFF.

This clone was seen more than once but under ten times. The rearrangement uses TRBV19 and TRBJ1-4; 9 positions match TRBD1. Trimming took 9 bases from V and 4 from J; bases not matched to a gene: 3. The CDR3 is 13 residues long. The germline V gene has CDR1 LNHDA and CDR2 SQIVND (reference sequence). This CDR3 reads CASRQGGNEKLFF. The DNA for the CDR3 is TGTGCCAGCCGACAGGGGGGTAATGAAAAACTGTTTTTT.

The chain employs TRBV5-6 and TRBJ1-2, with TRBD1 matching 11 bases. From germline, CDR1 is SGHDT and CDR2 YYEEEE. The CDR3 covers 14 residues. J was trimmed by 7 bases and V by 4 bases; bases with no gene match: 6. The CDR3 bases are TGTGCCAGCAGCGGCGGACAGGGGGCAATTGGCTACACCTTC. It yields the protein CASSGGQGAIGYTF.

This chain connects TRBV5-6 to TRBJ1-2; D is perhaps TRBD1 (5 bases). This CDR3 has 13 amino acids. Germline assignment: CDR1 SGHDT and CDR2 YYEEEE. V shed 4 bases and J shed 3 bases, with 10 bases lying between them. The DNA of the CDR3 is TGTGCCAGCAGCCCCGGCAGGGACTATGGCTACACCTTC. This gives the protein CASSPGRDYGYTF.

V usage is TRBV5-1 and J usage is TRBJ2-4; 12 bases are shared with TRBD1. The CDR3 is 16 residues long. Per germline, CDR1 SGHRS and CDR2 YFSETQ. J gave up 7 bases and V 3 bases, and 8 bases lay outside the gene matches. CDR3 residues: CASSSNLGQGANIQYF. CDR3 nucleotides: TGCGCCAGCAGCTCCAACCTGGGACAGGGGGCCAACATTCAGTACTTC. Filled out from reference TRBV5-1 and TRBJ2-4, the complete variable domain reads KAGVTQTPRYLIKTRGQQVTLSCSPISGHRSVSWYQQTPGQGLQFLFEYFSETQRNKGNFPGRFSGRQFSNSRSEMNVSTLELGDSALYLCASSSNLGQGANIQYFGAGTRLSVL.

This rearrangement joins TRBV7-2 to TRBJ2-1, with TRBD2 matching 11 bases. CDR3 length equals 15 residues. Trimming cost V 6 bases and J 5 bases; bases outside gene matches: 6. Germline lookup yields CDR1 SGHTA and CDR2 FQGNSA. DNA of the CDR3: TGTGCCAGCAGACTAGCGGGAGCCCGCGACAATGAGCAGTTCTTC. Its protein is CASRLAGARDNEQFF. Variable domain in full (rest from reference TRBV7-2 and TRBJ2-1): GAGVSQSPSNKVTEKGKDVELRCDPISGHTALYWYRQSLGQGLEFLIYFQGNSAPDKSGLPSDRFSAERTGGSVSTLTIQRTQQEDSAVYLCASRLAGARDNEQFFGPGTRLTVL.

The chain uses TRBV29-1 and TRBJ2-7, with 11 bases aligning to TRBD2. V shed 4 bases and J 4 bases; nucleotides not matched to a gene: 3. The CDR3 is 13 residues long. The germline CDR1 and CDR2 sequences are SQVTM and ANQGSEA. CDR3 region: CSVVVAGGYEQYF. CDR3 in DNA: TGCAGCGTTGTCGTAGCGGGAGGGTACGAGCAGTACTTC.

The chain combines TRBV7-2 with TRBJ2-1; 9 bases map to TRBD1. The V and J ends lost 5 bases and 3 bases, in that order; junction bases with no gene match: 11. Germline assignment: CDR1 SGHTA and CDR2 FQGNSA. This CDR3 contains 17 residues. The CDR3 bases are TGTGCCAGCAGCCGATCTTACACAGGGGGCGTCTACAATGAGCAGTTCTTC. Protein sequence: CASSRSYTGGVYNEQFF.

V and J are TRBV30 and TRBJ1-5; D gene unclear. Germline V gene lookup returns CDR1 GTSNPN and CDR2 SVGIG (reference sequence). This CDR3 spans 14 amino acids. Trimming removed 0 bases at V and 3 bases at J, with 9 bases between. The CDR3 DNA reads as TGTGCCTGGAGTGTACCCAGGTACAATCAGCCCCAGCATTTT. Translated: CAWSVPRYNQPQHF. Full variable domain (outside the CDR3, taken from reference TRBV30 and TRBJ1-5): SQTIHQWPATLVQPVGSPLSLECTVEGTSNPNLYWYRQAAGRGLQLLFYSVGIGQISSEVPQNLSASRPQDRQFILSSKKLLLSDSGFYLCAWSVPRYNQPQHFGDGTRLSIL.

CDR3 sequence: CASSTGGGNQPQHF. Written as DNA, the CDR3 is TGCGCCAGCAGCACAGGGGGTGGCAATCAGCCCCAGCATTTT. This rearrangement joins TRBV10-2 to TRBJ1-5, with 8 bases matching TRBD1. The CDR3 extends over 14 amino acids. Trimming cost V 6 bases and J 2 bases; bases outside gene matches: 3. In germline, CDR1 is WSHSY, CDR2 SAAADI.

The chain carries TRBV4-3 and TRBJ1-5, with a weak D call TRBD1 (6 bases). V was shortened by 1 base and J by 10 bases, with 14 bases between the two germline ends. The germline gives CDR1 LGHNA, CDR2 YSLEER. The CDR3 covers 14 residues. In DNA, the CDR3 is TGCGCCAGCAGCCAAGCACAGGGAAGGGGACCCCAGCATTTT. Its translation: CASSQAQGRGPQHF.

V gene TRBV7-2 combines with J gene TRBJ1-5, with 11 positions matching TRBD1. The germline gives CDR1 SGHTA, CDR2 FQGNSA. The CDR3 runs 19 residues. Germline trimming cut 0 bases from V and 0 bases from J; bases unmatched to any gene: 7. CDR3 protein: CASSLALGQGVYSNQPQHF. The CDR3 nucleotides read TGTGCCAGCAGCTTAGCTCTGGGACAGGGGGTTTATAGCAATCAGCCCCAGCATTTT.

This chain joins TRBV14 and TRBJ2-3; a possible D gene is TRBD2 (5 bases). The CDR3 runs to 14 residues. The V end was cut by 3 bases, the J end by 5 bases, with 12 bases between. Germline V gives CDR1 SGHDN, CDR2 FVKESK. The chain's CDR3 is CASSHWTRKDTQYF. CDR3 coding DNA: TGTGCCAGCAGCCACTGGACTCGGAAAGATACGCAGTATTTT.

J is TRBJ2-1 and V is TRBV18; tentatively, D is TRBD2 (5 bases). CDR1 is KGHSH and CDR2 is LQKENI in the germline V gene. This CDR3 is built from 12 residues. The ends were cut back, 10 bases at V and 7 bases at J, with 14 bases in the middle. CDR3 bases: TGTGCCACCGCGCCAGAGGGAAATGAGCAGTTCTTC. It codes for CATAPEGNEQFF.